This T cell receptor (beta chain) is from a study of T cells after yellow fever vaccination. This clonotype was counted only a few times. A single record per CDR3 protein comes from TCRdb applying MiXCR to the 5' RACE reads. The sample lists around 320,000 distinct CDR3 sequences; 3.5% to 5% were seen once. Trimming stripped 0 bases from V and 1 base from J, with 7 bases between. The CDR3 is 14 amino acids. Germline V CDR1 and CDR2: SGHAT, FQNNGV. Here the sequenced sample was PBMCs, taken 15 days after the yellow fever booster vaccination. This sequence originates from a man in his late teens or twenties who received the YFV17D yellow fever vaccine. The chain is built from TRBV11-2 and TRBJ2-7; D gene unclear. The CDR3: CASSLDLGSYEQYV. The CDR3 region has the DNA TGTGCCAGCAGCTTAGATCTGGGATCCTACGAGCAGTACGTC.